Below, one T cell receptor beta chain is given with its context. Its target antigen remains unknown. Per-base qualities were not stored, and no clone one base away is much larger. The collaborating institutions used their own protocols to collect whole blood in K2EDTA tubes. For TCRbeta analysis, collaborator samples were shipped as frozen whole blood, as isolated PBMCs, or as DNA extracted from either sample type. TCRbeta CDR3 regions were amplified from genomic DNA by means of the immunoSEQ Assay, a bias-controlled multiplex PCR. Per the source publication's procedure: Nucleated cell counts per sample were estimated from amplification of reference gene primers within the assay. To quantify the absolute abundance of each unique TCRbeta CDR3 rearrangement, sequence reads were collapsed and filtered. Productive Simpson clonality was computed per sample as the square root of Simpson's diversity index over productive rearrangements. Imported from immuneACCESS, the table was reduced by TCRdb to in-frame sequences with V and J called. These copies leave out some clones; in studies compared against another copy, an unresolved V gene accounts for under half, and the cause of the remainder is not known. V, J and clone size derive from that table, while D and trimming were established from the DNA sequence. This sample lists approximately 470,000 clones; 80% to 90% were detected once. The ten largest account for roughly 3.2% of the sample.

The sample belongs to a study of blood T cell repertoires in COVID-19 (TCRdb year 2020). Looking at the study overall: Collaborator samples came from the United States, Italy and Spain and covered acute and convalescent phases of COVID-19. The material from the prospective study consisted of cDNA or gDNA derived from T cells, B-cell-depleted T cells, or PBMCs. Subjects who had been exposed to COVID-19, were actively infected with it, or had recovered from it provided the deeply sampled blood TCRbeta repertoires that made up the dataset. The repertoires were released in a freely available public database intended as a resource for research on the immune response to SARS-CoV-2. The samples were drawn from the first 160 participants of the ongoing ImmuneRACE study and from under 1,500 subjects provided by 6 global collaborators. Nearly every sample came with metadata listing a de-identified subject ID, COVID-19 status, age in years and sex. Where HLA class I and class II types were available, the types were taken from metadata supplied by the sample provider, not from assay-based typing.

Overall study outcomes, separate from this receptor: The amount of clinical and demographic metadata varied by source and participant and was provided uncurated.

This sequence originates from a human donor in a cohort sampled during active COVID-19. Source material: peripheral blood.

The CDR3 here reads CASSLLAGPYEQYF. The nucleotides are TGTGCCAGCAGCTTATTAGCGGGCCCCTACGAGCAGTACTTC. The chain is made from TRBV11-2 and TRBJ2-7, and 7 junctional nucleotides match TRBD2. Including cysteine and phenylalanine, the CDR3 has 14 amino acids. The CDR3 DNA has 42 bases and is translated from base 1. The germline V gene specifies SGHAT as CDR1 and FQNNGV as CDR2. V is trimmed back by 2 bases and J by 2 bases, and the junction contains 3 bases that no gene match accounts for.